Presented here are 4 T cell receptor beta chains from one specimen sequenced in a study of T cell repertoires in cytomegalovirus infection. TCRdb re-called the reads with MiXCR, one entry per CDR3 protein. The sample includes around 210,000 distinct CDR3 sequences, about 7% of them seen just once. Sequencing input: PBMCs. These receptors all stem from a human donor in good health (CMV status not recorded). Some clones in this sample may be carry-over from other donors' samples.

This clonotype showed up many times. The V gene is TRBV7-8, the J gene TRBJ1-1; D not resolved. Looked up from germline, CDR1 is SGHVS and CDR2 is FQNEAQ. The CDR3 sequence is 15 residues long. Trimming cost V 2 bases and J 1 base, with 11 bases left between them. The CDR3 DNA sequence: TGTGCCAGCAGCTTATCGGAGAGGGCGAACACTGAAGCTTTCTTT. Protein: CASSLSERANTEAFF.

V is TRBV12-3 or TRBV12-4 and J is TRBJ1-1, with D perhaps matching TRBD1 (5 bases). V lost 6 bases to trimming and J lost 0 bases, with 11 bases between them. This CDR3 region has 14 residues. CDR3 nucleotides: TGTGCCAGCAGCGGGCCAGGGATGAACACTGAAGCTTTCTTT. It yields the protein CASSGPGMNTEAFF.

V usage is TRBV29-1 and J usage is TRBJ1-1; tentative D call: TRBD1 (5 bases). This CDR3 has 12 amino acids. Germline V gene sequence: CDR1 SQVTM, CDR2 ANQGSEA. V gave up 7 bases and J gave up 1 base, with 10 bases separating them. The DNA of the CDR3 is TGCAGCGCCCTGACAGCGAACACTGAAGCTTTCTTT. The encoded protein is CSALTANTEAFF.

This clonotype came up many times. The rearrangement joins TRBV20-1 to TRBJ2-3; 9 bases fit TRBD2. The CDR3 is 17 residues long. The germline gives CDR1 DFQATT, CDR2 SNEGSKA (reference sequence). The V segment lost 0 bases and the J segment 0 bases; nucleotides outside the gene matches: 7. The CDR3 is CSARDRSGGSSTDTQYF. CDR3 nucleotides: TGCAGTGCTAGAGATCGGAGCGGGGGGTCTAGCACAGATACGCAGTATTTT.